What follows are 18 T cell receptor beta chains derived from one specimen sequenced in a study of shared clonotypes between healthy human individuals. The protocol was immunoSEQ multiplex PCR, while the TCRdb copy is restricted to in-frame clones and leaves out a portion. Of over a million clones in the sample, roughly 96% were seen once. Source material: naive CD4+ T cells sorted from blood. Subset indicated: CD45RA+ positively selected. These receptors originate from a man aged 25 to 40 in good health.

This chain links TRBV7-9 with TRBJ1-1; D is uncertain. Germline CDR1 and CDR2: SEHNR and FQNEAQ (reference sequence). V gave up 3 bases and J gave up 1 base, with 6 bases separating them. This CDR3 region has 13 residues. CDR3 DNA sequence: TGTGCCAGCAGCTTGACGGCGAACACTGAAGCTTTCTTT. Translation: CASSLTANTEAFF.

The V call is TRBV10-1, the J call TRBJ2-7; D remains unclear. CDR3 length: 13 amino acids. Germline CDR1 WNHNN, CDR2 SYGVQD (reference sequence). V was trimmed by 4 bases and J by 3 bases, leaving 10 bases between them. For the CDR3, the DNA is TGCGCCAGCAGTGCGGGCGGCCTCTACGAGCAGTACTTC. This sequence encodes CASSAGGLYEQYF.

The V and J genes are TRBV5-4 and TRBJ2-2, with 11 bases fitting TRBD2. J gave up 7 bases and V 4 bases, and 6 bases lay outside the gene matches. This CDR3 contains 15 residues. CDR1 is SGHNT and CDR2 is YYREEE in the germline V gene (reference sequence). The CDR3 DNA follows: TGTGCCAGCAGCCCGGGGGGACTAGCGGTCGGGGAGCTGTTTTTT. Its translation is CASSPGGLAVGELFF.

The gene calls are TRBV5-1 and TRBJ2-2; weak D call: TRBD1 (6 bases). Germline V gene data show CDR1 as SGHRS and CDR2 as YFSETQ. This CDR3 has 15 residues. Trimming stripped 0 bases from V and 8 bases from J, with 14 bases between. The CDR3 DNA reads as TGCGCCAGCAGCTTGGGATTGGGGGCCGCTGGGGAGCTGTTTTTT. It translates to CASSLGLGAAGELFF.

The rearrangement uses TRBV2 and TRBJ2-7; no firm D call. V was clipped by 4 bases and J by 2 bases, with 12 bases between them. Germline V gene lookup returns CDR1 SNHLY and CDR2 FYNNEI. The CDR3 totals 14 residues. CDR3 DNA sequence: TGTGCCAGCAGTGTGGCCGCAAGTACCTACGAGCAGTACTTC. Its translation: CASSVAASTYEQYF.

This clone was observed a single time. The chain employs TRBV19 and TRBJ2-2, with a possible D match to TRBD2 (6 bases). The CDR3 contains 14 residues. V was shortened by 6 bases and J by 7 bases, with 15 bases between the two germline ends. Germline assignment: CDR1 LNHDA and CDR2 SQIVND (reference sequence). The CDR3 loop reads CASRDGGFGGELFF. The CDR3 region has the DNA TGTGCCAGTAGGGATGGGGGGTTCGGCGGGGAGCTGTTTTTT.

The chain recombines TRBV9 with TRBJ2-3, with a weak D call TRBD1 (5 bases). CDR1 SGDLS and CDR2 YYNGEE come from the germline V gene. Trimming shortened V by 0 bases and J by 2 bases, and 7 bases separated the two germline ends. The CDR3 is made up of 14 amino acids. The CDR3 region has the DNA TGTGCCAGCAGCGTAGGGACACTCACAGATACGCAGTATTTT. Its protein is CASSVGTLTDTQYF.

V and J are TRBV9 and TRBJ1-2, with a possible D match to TRBD1 (5 bases). Germline V lookup: CDR1 SGDLS, CDR2 YYNGEE. This CDR3 has 14 amino acids. With 0 bases removed from V and 8 bases from J, the gap between germline ends came to 14 bases. DNA of the CDR3: TGTGCCAGCAGCGTAGACAGGTCTTTATCGGGCTACACCTTC. This codes for CASSVDRSLSGYTF.

This clone appeared once. The gene calls are TRBV20-1 and TRBJ2-7; D remains unclear. The V end lost 3 bases, the J end lost 12 bases, and 15 bases lay between the germline ends. This CDR3 region has 11 residues. From germline, CDR1 is DFQATT and CDR2 SNEGSKA (reference sequence). The CDR3 DNA reads TGCAGTGCTAGCCCGAGTCCTGTAAGGTACTTC. It translates to CSASPSPVRYF.

The gene calls are TRBV7-6 and TRBJ2-7; TRBD1 or TRBD2 may be the D gene (6 bases each). The CDR3 is 14 amino acids. Germline V gene data show CDR1 as SGHVS and CDR2 as FNYEAQ. The V end lost 5 bases, the J end lost 6 bases, and 17 bases lay between the germline ends. The CDR3: CASSPQNGGTEQYF. Here the CDR3 DNA reads TGTGCCAGCAGCCCCCAGAACGGGGGCACCGAGCAGTACTTC.

The chain combines TRBV27 with TRBJ1-3; 8 bases align to TRBD1. CDR3 size: 19 residues. J gave up 0 bases and V 5 bases, and 15 bases lay outside the gene matches. Germline V CDR1 and CDR2: MNHEY, SMNVEV (reference sequence). The CDR3 loop reads CASSPTPHRGIGSGNTIYF. CDR3 DNA: TGTGCCAGCAGTCCCACCCCCCACAGGGGGATAGGCTCTGGAAACACCATATATTTT.

The chain carries TRBV6-1 and TRBJ2-3; D gene uncertain. Trimming took 6 bases from V and 5 from J, leaving 12 bases between them. The CDR3 consists of 13 residues. CDR1 is MNHNS and CDR2 is SASEGT in the germline V gene. CDR3 sequence: CASSANIGDTQYF. CDR3 nucleotide sequence: TGTGCCAGCAGCGCCAACATCGGAGATACGCAGTATTTT.

V and J are TRBV5-1 and TRBJ2-1; perhaps TRBD2 as D (6 bases). Germline V gene sequence: CDR1 SGHRS, CDR2 YFSETQ. Deletions cut 2 bases from V and 0 bases from J, with 9 bases between. The CDR3 consists of 15 residues. In DNA form, the CDR3 reads TGCGCCAGCAGCTTCCGGGGGAGCTCCTACAATGAGCAGTTCTTC. Encoded protein: CASSFRGSSYNEQFF.

This chain connects TRBV7-9 to TRBJ2-7; D is undetermined. Germline lookup yields CDR1 SEHNR and CDR2 FQNEAQ (reference sequence). The CDR3 contains 13 residues. Trimming shortened V by 8 bases and J by 0 bases, and 11 bases separated the two germline ends. CDR3 in amino acids: CASVILSSYEQYF. The CDR3 DNA reads TGTGCCAGCGTCATCTTAAGCTCCTACGAGCAGTACTTC.

J is TRBJ2-3 and V is TRBV6-1; D gene uncertain. Trimming took off 7 bases at V and 3 bases at J, with 17 bases between the two ends. The CDR3 contains 15 residues. Germline V lookup: CDR1 MNHNS, CDR2 SASEGT. CDR3 sequence reads: CASTNLARSTDTQYF. CDR3 sequence (DNA): TGTGCCAGCACCAACCTGGCCAGGTCGACAGATACGCAGTATTTT.

The chain uses TRBV18 and TRBJ2-5; D call uncertain. V was pared by 1 base and J by 2 bases, with 8 bases between. The germline gives CDR1 KGHSH, CDR2 LQKENI. The CDR3 is 14 residues long. The CDR3 region has the DNA TGTGCCAGCTCACCACGGCAGATACAAGAGACCCAGTACTTC. Translated: CASSPRQIQETQYF.

This chain links TRBV30 with TRBJ2-1, with 9 nucleotides matching TRBD2. Trimming cost V 2 bases and J 1 base; bases outside gene matches: 9. The CDR3 is made up of 17 amino acids. In germline, CDR1 is GTSNPN, CDR2 SVGIG (reference sequence). The CDR3 DNA follows: TGTGCCTGGAGTTCCCCTAGCGGGATTTCTTCCTACAATGAGCAGTTCTTC. It yields the protein CAWSSPSGISSYNEQFF.

The rearrangement uses TRBV25-1 and TRBJ1-2; weak D call: TRBD1 (6 bases). Trimming removed 6 bases at V and 7 bases at J, with 18 bases between. This CDR3 is 14 amino acids long. Germline lookup yields CDR1 MGHDK and CDR2 SYGVNS. The CDR3 DNA reads TGTGCCAGCAGCGTCCTGACAGGCGACTTTGGCTACACCTTC. Translation: CASSVLTGDFGYTF.